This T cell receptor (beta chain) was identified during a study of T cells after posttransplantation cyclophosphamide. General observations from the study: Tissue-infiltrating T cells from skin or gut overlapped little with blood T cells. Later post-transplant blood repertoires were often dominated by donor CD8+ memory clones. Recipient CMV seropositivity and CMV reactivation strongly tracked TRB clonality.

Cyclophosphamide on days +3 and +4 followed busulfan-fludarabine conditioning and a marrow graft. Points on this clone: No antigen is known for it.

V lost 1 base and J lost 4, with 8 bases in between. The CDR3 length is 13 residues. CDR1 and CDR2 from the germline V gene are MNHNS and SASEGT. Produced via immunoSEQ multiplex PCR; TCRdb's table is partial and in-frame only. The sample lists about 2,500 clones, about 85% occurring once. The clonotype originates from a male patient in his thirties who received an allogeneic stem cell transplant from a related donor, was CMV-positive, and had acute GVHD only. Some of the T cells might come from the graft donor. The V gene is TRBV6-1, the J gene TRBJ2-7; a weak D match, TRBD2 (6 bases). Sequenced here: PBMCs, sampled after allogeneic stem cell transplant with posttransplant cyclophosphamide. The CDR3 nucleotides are TGTGCCAGCAGTGAAGGGACTAAATACGAGCAGTACTTC. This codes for CASSEGTKYEQYF.